Described below is a single TCR beta chain sequence and its context. No antigen is known for it. The data stem from a study of a mutant IDH1 vaccine in newly diagnosed glioma. As to time point: week 23, last vaccination. Alongside topical imiquimod, each dose of vaccine comprised 300 ug of mutant IDH1 20-mer peptide. Libraries were prepared by immunoSEQ multiplex PCR; TCRdb keeps only in-frame clonotypes and omits some of them. This repertoire shows approximately 62,000 clones, 85% found once; its top ten account for roughly 4%. Germline V gene lookup returns CDR1 MNHEY and CDR2 SMNVEV (reference sequence). Trimming removed 4 bases at V and 2 bases at J, with 24 bases between. CDR3 length: 18 residues.

The TCR was taken from a man aged 25-40 years with glioma. The sequencing here drew on PBMCs, taken from a glioma patient whose treatment included an IDH1 peptide vaccine. V gene TRBV27 combines with J gene TRBJ2-7; D gene unclear. The DNA of the CDR3 is TGTGCCAGCAGTTCTGAGTTTAAGGGCTTCCTTAACCCCTACGAGCAGTACTTC. Translation: CASSSEFKGFLNPYEQYF.